Listed here is a single TCR beta chain. Its specificity is unknown. The data belong to a study of T cell responses to AZD1222 COVID-19 vaccine. Study-wide results and caveats: Repertoire sampling occurred only after the peak T cell response. There were mostly white British donors and more females than males, and clonal diversity was possibly underestimated.

The CDR3 loop spans 15 amino acids. The junction had 9 bases not matched to a gene; V was cut back by 5 bases and J by 5 bases. In germline, CDR1 is SSHAT, CDR2 FNYEAQ (reference sequence). Profiling relied on immunoSEQ multiplex PCR, and the TCRdb table lists in-frame clones only, not all of them. The sample gives about 130,000 clones, approximately 90% of which show up once; about 1.1% is in the top ten. This clonotype was sampled from an adult who received the AZD1222 COVID-19 vaccine. The chain links TRBV7-7 to TRBJ2-3, with 8 bases identical to TRBD1. Sequenced here: peripheral blood, sampled 28 days after the second AZD1222 dose. This chain's CDR3 is CASSLTGDGGDTQYF. Written as DNA, the CDR3 is TGTGCCAGCAGCCTGACAGGGGACGGAGGAGATACGCAGTATTTT.